The 5 T cell receptor beta chains in this list originate from one sample, sequenced in a study of Tregs in tolerant kidney transplant recipients. Recipients received nonmyeloablative bone marrow transplants from related graft donors, with transient mixed chimerism. Profiled with immunoSEQ multiplex PCR; TCRdb holds only in-frame clones, not every one. The sample gives tens of thousands of clones, around 87% of which show up once; about 4% is in the top ten. The specimen was CD4+ T cells from blood (PBMCs), collected 6 months after the transplant. These receptors were collected from a human patient who received a combined kidney and bone marrow transplant. A subset of T cells may come from the graft donor.

The chain carries TRBV7-2 and TRBJ2-5, with D perhaps TRBD2 (7 bases). CDR1 and CDR2 (germline): SGHTA, FQGNSA. This CDR3 region has 14 residues. V was cut by 0 bases and J by 5 bases, with 10 bases left in between. CDR3 region: CASSLAGGPETQYF. CDR3 nucleotide sequence: TGTGCCAGCAGCTTAGCCGGGGGGCCCGAGACCCAGTACTTC.

The chain joins TRBV19 to TRBJ2-7; 12 positions match TRBD1. Germline trimming cut 5 bases from V and 3 bases from J; bases unmatched to any gene: 5. This CDR3 is 15 amino acids long. CDR1 LNHDA and CDR2 SQIVND come from the germline V gene (reference sequence). CDR3 residues: CASSFGTGGFYEQYF. The CDR3 DNA sequence: TGTGCCAGTAGTTTCGGGACAGGGGGCTTCTACGAGCAGTACTTC.

The chain couples TRBV19 to TRBJ1-1; tentatively, D is TRBD1 (6 bases). Trimming removed 5 bases at V and 3 bases at J, with 16 bases between. This CDR3 has 15 residues. In germline, CDR1 is LNHDA, CDR2 SQIVND (reference sequence). The CDR3 here is CASSSRQVGDTEAFF. CDR3 nucleotide sequence: TGTGCCAGTAGTTCCCGACAGGTAGGGGACACTGAAGCTTTCTTT.

The count of this clone is one. V gene TRBV28 combines with J gene TRBJ2-3; 8 bases are shared with TRBD2. The J segment lost 2 bases and the V segment lost 6 bases, leaving 4 bases of the junction unmatched. This CDR3 has 14 amino acids. CDR1 is MDHEN, CDR2 SYDVKM, per germline. The CDR3: CASRSGGTTDTQYF. The DNA for the CDR3 is TGTGCCAGCAGAAGCGGGGGCACCACAGATACGCAGTATTTT.

This clone appeared a few times. This chain joins TRBV19 and TRBJ1-5; the D is unclear. The V gene's germline CDR1 is LNHDA and CDR2 SQIVND (reference sequence). V was clipped by 8 bases and J by 8 bases, with 13 bases between them. The CDR3 loop spans 12 amino acids. The CDR3 DNA sequence: TGTGCCAGTGGCTGGAGCGAAAAGCCCCAGCATTTT. As protein: CASGWSEKPQHF.